The 25 T cell receptor beta chains presented below share a single source sample, sequenced in a study of shared T cell receptors in the human thymus. TCRdb's copy holds only in-frame clones and misses some; the assay was immunoSEQ multiplex PCR. The sample shows 450,000 to 650,000 clones, about 80% of them seen only once. These data also featured in a second study, about human thymus T cells.

Material: thymocytes. These receptors were collected from a boy in the first two years of life with a congenital heart defect.

This chain uses TRBV19 with TRBJ2-5, with D perhaps matching TRBD2 (5 bases). CDR1 is LNHDA, CDR2 SQIVND, per germline (reference sequence). The length of the CDR3 is 15 residues. Trimming removed 1 base from V and 5 bases from J, with 14 bases in between. CDR3 sequence (DNA): TGTGCCAGTAGTATAGTCGAGGGTTCCGGGGAGACCCAGTACTTC. Translated: CASSIVEGSGETQYF.

The chain joins TRBV11-2 to TRBJ1-4, with 7 bases aligning to TRBD1. The length of the CDR3 is 15 residues. The junction had 3 bases not matched to a gene; V was cut back by 5 bases and J by 0 bases. CDR1 is SGHAT and CDR2 is FQNNGV in the germline V gene. DNA for the CDR3: TGTGCCAGCAGCGCCGGGACAGCAACTAATGAAAAACTGTTTTTT. Translated: CASSAGTATNEKLFF. The full variable domain, rest sourced from reference TRBV11-2 and TRBJ1-4, is EAGVAQSPRYKIIEKRQSVAFWCNPISGHATLYWYQQILGQGPKLLIQFQNNGVVDDSQLPKDRFSAERLKGVDSTLKIQPAKLEDSAVYLCASSAGTATNEKLFFGSGTQLSVL.

This chain connects TRBV4-1 to TRBJ2-3; TRBD2 is a possible D gene (7 bases). V gave up 3 bases and J gave up 0 bases, with 22 bases separating them. Germline assignment: CDR1 MGHRA and CDR2 YSYEKL. CDR3 size: 19 residues. The CDR3 bases are TGCGCCAGCAGCCATGCCCGGGGGGCGGGAGAGTCGAGCACAGATACGCAGTATTTT. Translated: CASSHARGAGESSTDTQYF.

V and J are TRBV11-2 and TRBJ2-5, with D perhaps TRBD2 (5 bases). This CDR3 has 13 amino acids. In germline, CDR1 is SGHAT, CDR2 FQNNGV. The V end was cut by 5 bases, the J end by 5 bases, with 12 bases between. CDR3 loop: CASSLRELETQYF. CDR3 DNA sequence: TGTGCCAGCAGCCTGAGGGAGCTGGAGACCCAGTACTTC.

The rearrangement uses TRBV27 and TRBJ1-1, with 7 bases matching TRBD1. Germline V gene data show CDR1 as MNHEY and CDR2 as SMNVEV (reference sequence). V shed 7 bases and J 5 bases; nucleotides not matched to a gene: 13. The CDR3 spans 15 residues. The DNA of the CDR3 is TGTGCCAGCAATCAGCTTACAGGGGATGGTACTGAAGCTTTCTTT. This encodes CASNQLTGDGTEAFF.

Points on this clone: The same CDR3 is also encoded by other DNA sequences in this sample. The gene calls are TRBV5-1 and TRBJ2-7; 7 bases agree with TRBD2. V lost 0 bases to trimming and J lost 4 bases; unmatched junction nucleotides: 4. The CDR3 runs to 14 residues. Germline V gene data show CDR1 as SGHRS and CDR2 as YFSETQ. Here the CDR3 DNA reads TGCGCCAGCAGCTTGGGCCAGGGAGGGTACGAGCAGTACTTC. Amino acid sequence: CASSLGQGGYEQYF.

The V gene is TRBV5-6, the J gene TRBJ2-1, with 8 bases identical to TRBD2. The CDR3 runs to 17 residues. Germline lookup yields CDR1 SGHDT and CDR2 YYEEEE. V lost 4 bases, J lost 2 bases, and 11 bases stayed unmatched. CDR3 coding DNA: TGTGCCAGCAGCGTCCTTCGAGGGACTAGTCCCTACAATGAGCAGTTCTTC. It specifies CASSVLRGTSPYNEQFF.

The chain has TRBV29-1 and TRBJ2-1, with TRBD2 as a possible D gene (8 bases). The CDR3 has 16 amino acids. The V and J ends lost 7 bases and 8 bases respectively, with 27 bases between them. Per germline, CDR1 SQVTM and CDR2 ANQGSEA. The DNA for the CDR3 is TGCAGCGCCGCGGACGGGGGACAGCGGGAGTTCTATGAGCAGTTCTTC. It codes for CSAADGGQREFYEQFF.

V usage is TRBV6-1 and J usage is TRBJ2-1; 12 nucleotides line up with TRBD2. The CDR3 sequence is 17 residues long. V shed 2 bases, J shed 8 bases, and the junction held 10 bases outside the gene matches. CDR1 and CDR2 (germline): MNHNS, SASEGT. The CDR3 loop is CASSEQSSGRAGDEQFF. DNA for the CDR3: TGTGCCAGCAGTGAACAGTCTAGCGGGAGGGCCGGGGATGAGCAGTTCTTC.

This chain connects TRBV18 to TRBJ2-7; 8 positions match TRBD2. CDR1 and CDR2 from the germline V gene are KGHSH and LQKENI. The CDR3 spans 18 residues. V was clipped by 1 base and J by 0 bases; unmatched bases: 11. The CDR3 bases are TGTGCCAGCTCACCACGTCTGGAAAAGCGGGAGTGCTCCTACGAGCAGTACTTC. It is translated as CASSPRLEKRECSYEQYF.

The genes are TRBV10-2 and TRBJ1-4; 9 nucleotides align to TRBD1. Germline CDR1 is WSHSY and CDR2 is SAAADI. Trimming cost V 6 bases and J 4 bases; bases outside gene matches: 18. The CDR3 contains 19 residues. The CDR3 spells CASSALRDRELGDNEKLFF. The CDR3 DNA reads TGCGCCAGCAGCGCTCTCCGGGACAGGGAACTGGGGGATAATGAAAAACTGTTTTTT.

The V and J genes are TRBV28 and TRBJ2-1; TRBD1 aligns across 9 bases. Germline values: CDR1 MDHEN, CDR2 SYDVKM. Unmatched junction bases numbered 9, after V lost 6 bases and J lost 6 bases. The CDR3 is 15 residues long. CDR3 in amino acids: CASSPQGAVGNEQFF. The CDR3 region has the DNA TGTGCCAGCAGCCCACAGGGGGCGGTTGGCAATGAGCAGTTCTTC.

This chain connects TRBV29-1 to TRBJ2-3; TRBD1 matches at 9 bases. The germline V gene encodes CDR1 SQVTM and CDR2 ANQGSEA. Germline trimming cut 8 bases from V and 4 bases from J; bases unmatched to any gene: 16. This CDR3 has 16 residues. CDR3 in amino acids: CSLGLQGAGFADTQYF. The CDR3 DNA reads as TGCAGCTTGGGCCTACAGGGGGCCGGGTTCGCAGATACGCAGTATTTT.

The V and J genes are TRBV11-2 and TRBJ2-1, with 11 bases lining up with TRBD2. Germline V gene data show CDR1 as SGHAT and CDR2 as FQNNGV. The CDR3 runs 16 residues. J was trimmed by 8 bases and V by 4 bases; bases with no gene match: 10. CDR3 nucleotides: TGTGCCAGCAGCTCCTATACTAGCGGGAGTATTTATGAGCAGTTCTTC. Translation: CASSSYTSGSIYEQFF.

The chain carries TRBV2 and TRBJ2-5, with 14 bases fitting TRBD2. The J call could be wrong; TRBJ2-7 is a better fit for the DNA end. Germline V gene data show CDR1 as SNHLY and CDR2 as FYNNEI. This CDR3 has 16 amino acids. CDR3 coding DNA: TGTGCCAGCAGTGAGGGGACTAGCGGGAGAATCCACGAGCAGTACTTC. Residues: CASSEGTSGRIHEQYF.

This clone was recorded only once. J is TRBJ2-6 and V is TRBV7-6, with no clear D. V was cut by 5 bases and J by 0 bases, with 5 bases left in between. Germline V gene data show CDR1 as SGHVS and CDR2 as FNYEAQ. The CDR3 runs to 14 residues. Written as DNA, the CDR3 is TGTGCCAGCAGCAGCCTCTCTGGGGCCAACGTCCTGACTTTC. Translation gives CASSSLSGANVLTF.

This clone showed up just a few times. The rearrangement links TRBV6-5 to TRBJ1-3, with D possibly TRBD1 on 6 matching bases. Per germline, CDR1 MNHEY and CDR2 SVGAGI. V lost 6 bases and J 9 bases, leaving 12 bases between the germline ends. This CDR3 comprises 12 residues. For the CDR3, the DNA is TGTGCCAGCAGCATGACAGGCGCCACCATATATTTT. This sequence encodes CASSMTGATIYF.

The chain has TRBV6-1 and TRBJ2-2; tentatively, D is TRBD1 (5 bases). Germline lookup yields CDR1 MNHNS and CDR2 SASEGT. The CDR3 length is 12 residues. Deletions cut 5 bases from V and 7 bases from J, with 8 bases between. The CDR3, as DNA: TGTGCCAGCAGTCAGGGTCACGGGGAGCTGTTTTTT. It yields the protein CASSQGHGELFF.

The J gene is TRBJ1-1, the V gene TRBV25-1; D is uncertain. The germline CDR1 and CDR2 sequences are MGHDK and SYGVNS. The CDR3 totals 17 residues. Trimming took 4 bases from V and 5 from J, leaving 23 bases between them. The CDR3 loop is CASSARLLRQHWTEAFF. In DNA, the CDR3 is TGTGCCAGCAGTGCCAGACTCCTCCGGCAGCACTGGACTGAAGCTTTCTTT.

V is TRBV14 and J is TRBJ2-2; 13 bases are a match to TRBD2. The CDR3 spans 19 residues. Germline loops: CDR1 SGHDN, CDR2 FVKESK. V lost 4 bases to trimming and J lost 2 bases; unmatched junction nucleotides: 10. Here the CDR3 DNA reads TGTGCCAGCAGCCCCCCGGGACTAGCGGGATCCTTTAACACCGGGGAGCTGTTTTTT. Amino acid sequence: CASSPPGLAGSFNTGELFF.

The chain's CDR3 is CASSEWERNVAGHYEQYF. Written as DNA, the CDR3 is TGTGCCAGCAGTGAATGGGAACGGAACGTAGCGGGGCACTACGAGCAGTACTTC. The rearrangement links TRBV6-1 to TRBJ2-7, with 8 bases that match TRBD2. The CDR3 consists of 18 residues. With V trimmed by 2 bases and J by 3 bases, 15 bases remained unmatched. Per the germline V gene, CDR1 is MNHNS and CDR2 is SASEGT.

The CDR3 sequence is CASSEVGTSGTDTQYF. The DNA for the CDR3 is TGTGCCAGCAGCGAGGTTGGGACTAGCGGCACAGATACGCAGTATTTT. This chain uses TRBV25-1 with TRBJ2-3; 10 bases map to TRBD2. The CDR3 extends over 16 amino acids. Germline V gives CDR1 MGHDK, CDR2 SYGVNS. V lost 6 bases to trimming and J lost 1 base; unmatched junction nucleotides: 7.

J is TRBJ1-1 and V is TRBV4-3; maybe TRBD1 (6 bases). CDR1 and CDR2 (germline): LGHNA, YSLEER. The CDR3 runs 16 residues. V lost 0 bases to trimming and J lost 0 bases, with 11 bases between them. The CDR3 DNA reads TGCGCCAGCAGCCAAGATCGGCAGGGGATGAACACTGAAGCTTTCTTT. Protein product: CASSQDRQGMNTEAFF.

The genes are TRBV5-1 and TRBJ2-7; TRBD2 agrees at 7 bases. Germline V gives CDR1 SGHRS, CDR2 YFSETQ. The CDR3 is 15 amino acids. J gave up 5 bases and V 0 bases, and 8 bases lay outside the gene matches. The CDR3 sequence: CASSLGSGLRDEQYF. CDR3 nucleotides: TGCGCCAGCAGCTTGGGTAGCGGGCTCAGGGACGAGCAGTACTTC.

The chain combines TRBV7-8 with TRBJ2-7, with a weak D call TRBD1 (6 bases). Germline values: CDR1 SGHVS, CDR2 FQNEAQ. Trimming removed 1 base from V and 3 bases from J, with 10 bases in between. This CDR3 region has 14 residues. The CDR3 coding sequence is TGTGCCAGCAGCTTAGAGGGACACATCTACGAGCAGTACTTC. Its protein is CASSLEGHIYEQYF.